The sequence of this T cell receptor beta chain was determined in a study of response to subunit inactivated influenza vaccine. Points from the study as a whole: Only a handful of new T cells, the authors suggested, are recruited with each seasonal influenza vaccination.

The germline V gene has CDR1 LGHDT and CDR2 YNNKEL (reference sequence). Trimming cost V 1 base and J 5 bases; bases outside gene matches: 8. The CDR3 loop spans 16 amino acids. To note about this clonotype: Its antigen is unidentified.

TCRdb fed the RT-PCR reads into MiXCR, producing one record per CDR3 protein. The table lists fewer than 550,000 distinct CDR3 sequences, about 25% of them singletons, with 1.5% to 2% in the top ten. The rearrangement uses TRBV3-1 and TRBJ2-3, with TRBD1 matching over 8 bases. The receptor was derived from a man in his fifties or sixties who received an inactivated influenza vaccine. Sequenced here: CD4+ T cells sorted from PBMCs, sampled roughly 5 days after vaccination. CDR3 residues: CASSQAAGGHGDTQYF. The CDR3 region has the DNA TGTGCCAGCAGCCAAGCGGCAGGGGGCCATGGAGATACGCAGTATTTT.